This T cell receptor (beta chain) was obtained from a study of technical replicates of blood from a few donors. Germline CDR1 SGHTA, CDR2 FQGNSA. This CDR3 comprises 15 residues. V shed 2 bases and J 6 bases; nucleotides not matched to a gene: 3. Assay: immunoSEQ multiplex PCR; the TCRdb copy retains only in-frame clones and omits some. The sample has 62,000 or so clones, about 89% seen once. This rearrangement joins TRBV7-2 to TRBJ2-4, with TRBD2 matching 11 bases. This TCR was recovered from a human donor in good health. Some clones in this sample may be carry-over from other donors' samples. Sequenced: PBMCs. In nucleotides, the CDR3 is TGTGCCAGCAGCTTACTAGGACTAGCGGGAAACATTCAGTACTTC. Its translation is CASSLLGLAGNIQYF.